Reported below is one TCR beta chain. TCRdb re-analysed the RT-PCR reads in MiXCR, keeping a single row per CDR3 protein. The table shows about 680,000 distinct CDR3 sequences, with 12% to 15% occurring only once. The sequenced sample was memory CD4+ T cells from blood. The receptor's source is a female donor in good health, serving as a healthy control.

The CDR3 loop reads CASSLVRAGGTDTQYF. The CDR3, as DNA: TGTGCCAGCAGTTTAGTGCGGGCGGGAGGTACAGATACGCAGTATTTT. V and J are TRBV12-3 or TRBV12-4 and TRBJ2-3; 8 bases align to TRBD2. This CDR3 is built from 16 residues. J lost 3 bases, V lost 1 base, and 6 bases had no gene match.